This T cell receptor (beta chain) was observed in a study of cytomegalovirus exposure and HLA in healthy donors. Primers for the PCR totalled 60 Vbeta and 13 Jbeta. The data were produced by immunoSEQ multiplex PCR, yet TCRdb's version contains in-frame clones alone and is incomplete. The sample has around 170,000 clones; around 77% are singletons. Germline CDR1 reads MDHEN; CDR2 reads SYDVKM. Trimming pared 7 bases from V and 1 base from J, leaving 28 bases between. CDR3 length equals 19 residues. Study findings and constraints: Several of the most significant clusters appeared, in a later analysis, to be linked to common viral pathogens.

Comments on this clone: The antigen is undetermined.

Sequencing used PBMCs. V usage is TRBV28 and J usage is TRBJ1-1; D might be TRBD1 (5 bases). This sequence originates from a man in his 60s in good health and CMV-seronegative. The CDR3 DNA reads TGTGCCAGCATTCGTAAACGGGCCGGGAGGGGTACCGAGAACACTGAAGCTTTCTTT. Encoded protein: CASIRKRAGRGTENTEAFF.